The 26 T cell receptor beta chains listed next were all sequenced from one sample in a study of CD8 T cells in Susac syndrome. Random-hexamer reverse transcription was applied to about 0.5 to 1 ug RNA. A single record per CDR3 protein comes from TCRdb applying MiXCR to the immunoSEQ multiplex PCR reads. Here the sample spans around 46,000 distinct CDR3 sequences, 85% to 95% being singletons. The sample consisted of CD8+ T cells from PBMCs. Receptor source: a human donor in good health.

This chain joins TRBV29-1 and TRBJ1-1, with TRBD1 matching 10 bases. The CDR3 totals 14 residues. With V trimmed by 2 bases and J by 4 bases, 4 bases remained unmatched. CDR1 is SQVTM and CDR2 is ANQGSEA in the germline V gene. The CDR3 DNA reads TGCAGCGTTGAAACCCGGGACAGGGGCACTGAAGCTTTCTTT. It specifies CSVETRDRGTEAFF.

This CDR3 is CATSRGLAGAYEQYF. CDR3 in DNA: TGTGCCACCAGCAGAGGCCTAGCGGGGGCCTACGAGCAGTACTTC. V is TRBV15 and J is TRBJ2-7, with 10 bases aligning to TRBD2. After removal of 1 base from V and 2 bases from J, the junction contained 2 bases not matched to a gene. CDR1 is LNHNV, CDR2 YYDKDF, per germline (reference sequence). The CDR3 has 15 residues.

This clonotype showed up just once. The rearrangement joins TRBV7-9 to TRBJ1-2; possibly TRBD1 for D (5 bases). V was cut by 0 bases and J by 6 bases, with 11 bases left in between. This CDR3 comprises 14 residues. Germline V gives CDR1 SEHNR, CDR2 FQNEAQ (reference sequence). CDR3 sequence (DNA): TGTGCCAGCAGCTTAGCGCGAGGGGAGGATGGCTACACCTTC. Translation gives CASSLARGEDGYTF.

The genes are TRBV11-2 and TRBJ2-7; D is perhaps TRBD2 (6 bases). CDR1 SGHAT and CDR2 FQNNGV come from the germline V gene. The CDR3 extends over 14 amino acids. V was clipped by 4 bases and J by 4 bases, with 14 bases between them. CDR3: CASSSGLKPYEQYF. CDR3 DNA: TGTGCCAGCAGCTCTGGACTAAAACCTTACGAGCAGTACTTC.

This chain joins TRBV14 and TRBJ1-1; D unclear. This CDR3 has 12 amino acids. Germline V CDR1 and CDR2: SGHDN, FVKESK. Trimming left V 1 base short and J 10 bases short, with 10 bases between. The CDR3 region has the DNA TGTGCCAGCAGCCAAGGACCGGACGGAGCTTTCTTT. The encoded protein is CASSQGPDGAFF.

The V and J genes are TRBV6-5 and TRBJ2-1; tentatively, D is TRBD2 (5 bases). The length of the CDR3 is 12 residues. Germline lookup yields CDR1 MNHEY and CDR2 SVGAGI. With 4 bases removed from V and 10 bases from J, the gap between germline ends came to 11 bases. This chain's CDR3 is CASSSLATEQFF. The CDR3 coding sequence is TGTGCCAGCAGTTCTCTAGCCACAGAGCAGTTCTTC.

The chain links TRBV6-1 to TRBJ2-1; D remains unclear. The CDR3 is 13 amino acids. In germline, CDR1 is MNHNS, CDR2 SASEGT. Trimming took off 4 bases at V and 3 bases at J, with 7 bases between the two ends. CDR3 nucleotide sequence: TGTGCCAGCAGTGTGGAGCGCTACAATGAGCAGTTCTTC. The encoded protein is CASSVERYNEQFF.

The rearrangement joins TRBV6-5 to TRBJ1-1; D uncertain. Trimming left V 2 bases short and J 6 bases short, with 10 bases between. Germline CDR1 MNHEY, CDR2 SVGAGI. The CDR3 sequence is 13 residues long. The CDR3 DNA reads as TGTGCCAGCAGTTACGCAGGCCAGCCTGAAGCTTTCTTT. This translates into CASSYAGQPEAFF.

V is TRBV12-5 and J is TRBJ2-7, with a weak D call TRBD1 (6 bases). The V gene lost 6 bases and the J gene lost 4 bases, with 16 bases spanning the gap. The germline CDR1 and CDR2 sequences are LGHNT and FRNRAP. There are 14 residues in the CDR3. Here the CDR3 DNA reads TGTGCTAGTGGCGATATACAGGGCGAGTACGAGCAGTACTTC. Its protein product is CASGDIQGEYEQYF.

This clonotype was counted only a few times. The chain recombines TRBV12-3 or TRBV12-4 with TRBJ2-7; D may correspond to TRBD1 or TRBD2 (5 bases each). V was trimmed by 4 bases and J by 1 base, leaving 8 bases between them. CDR3 size: 13 residues. CDR3 sequence (DNA): TGTGCCAGCAGTTCAGGGAGATCCTACGAGCAGTACTTC. This sequence encodes CASSSGRSYEQYF.

The chain employs TRBV5-1 and TRBJ2-2; D is perhaps TRBD2 (5 bases). V was trimmed by 0 bases and J by 2 bases, leaving 11 bases between them. The V gene's germline CDR1 is SGHRS and CDR2 YFSETQ. This CDR3 region has 16 residues. In DNA form, the CDR3 reads TGCGCCAGCAGCTTGGTGACTACTATTAACACCGGGGAGCTGTTTTTT. Translation: CASSLVTTINTGELFF. The entire variable domain, with the rest obtained from reference TRBV5-1 and TRBJ2-2, is as follows: KAGVTQTPRYLIKTRGQQVTLSCSPISGHRSVSWYQQTPGQGLQFLFEYFSETQRNKGNFPGRFSGRQFSNSRSEMNVSTLELGDSALYLCASSLVTTINTGELFFGEGSRLTVL.

The genes are TRBV27 and TRBJ1-1, with D tentatively TRBD1 (6 bases). The CDR3 is 14 amino acids. Per germline, CDR1 MNHEY and CDR2 SMNVEV (reference sequence). Trimming took 2 bases from V and 4 from J, leaving 11 bases between them. DNA of the CDR3: TGTGCCAGCAGTTTAAGGGGGACGGGCACTGAAGCTTTCTTT. As protein: CASSLRGTGTEAFF.

The chain couples TRBV19 to TRBJ2-7, with 9 bases aligning to TRBD2. The CDR3 loop spans 14 amino acids. J was trimmed by 3 bases and V by 5 bases; bases with no gene match: 5. Germline CDR1 and CDR2: LNHDA and SQIVND (reference sequence). The CDR3 region is CASSWASGNYEQYF. In DNA form, the CDR3 reads TGTGCCAGTAGTTGGGCTAGCGGGAACTACGAGCAGTACTTC.

The chain recombines TRBV12-3 or TRBV12-4 with TRBJ2-3; 8 nucleotides agree with TRBD2. This CDR3 has 15 amino acids. After removal of 6 bases from V and 2 bases from J, the junction contained 7 bases not matched to a gene. CDR3 protein: CASRMSGSTTDTQYF. DNA of the CDR3: TGTGCCAGCAGAATGAGCGGGAGTACCACAGATACGCAGTATTTT.

The rearrangement joins TRBV7-2 to TRBJ2-7, with 14 bases identical to TRBD2. Germline values: CDR1 SGHTA, CDR2 FQGNSA. This CDR3 is 19 amino acids long. The V segment lost 2 bases and the J segment 3 bases; nucleotides outside the gene matches: 12. The CDR3 nucleotides read TGTGCCAGCAGCTTAAACCTGGGACTAGCGGGAGCCCATCTCTACGAGCAGTACTTC. This sequence encodes CASSLNLGLAGAHLYEQYF.

The chain has TRBV7-9 and TRBJ1-1; 7 bases are a match to TRBD1. The CDR3 length is 15 residues. The germline CDR1 and CDR2 sequences are SEHNR and FQNEAQ (reference sequence). V was clipped by 5 bases and J by 9 bases; unmatched bases: 15. DNA of the CDR3: TGTGCCAGCAGCCCCAAGATCCTGGGACAGACAAAAGCTTTCTTT. Residues: CASSPKILGQTKAFF.

This chain joins TRBV20-1 and TRBJ1-2, with D possibly TRBD1 on 6 matching bases. Germline values: CDR1 DFQATT, CDR2 SNEGSKA (reference sequence). The CDR3 is 17 residues long. The V and J ends lost 1 base and 1 base respectively, with 19 bases between them. The CDR3 is CSARALPGAEINYGYTF. The CDR3 coding sequence is TGCAGTGCTAGAGCCTTACCAGGGGCAGAGATTAACTATGGCTACACCTTC.

CDR3 loop: CASSPDSSSFNTEAFF. In DNA, the CDR3 is TGTGCCAGCTCACCAGACAGCTCCTCATTCAACACTGAAGCTTTCTTT. J is TRBJ1-1 and V is TRBV18, with TRBD1 as a possible D gene (5 bases). This CDR3 is built from 16 residues. V was trimmed by 2 bases and J by 2 bases, leaving 15 bases between them. The germline CDR1 and CDR2 sequences are KGHSH and LQKENI. The full variable domain, its missing parts supplied by reference TRBV18 and TRBJ1-1, is NAGVMQNPRHLVRRRGQEARLRCSPMKGHSHVYWYRQLPEEGLKFMVYLQKENIIDESGMPKERFSAEFPKEGPSILRIQQVVRGDSAAYFCASSPDSSSFNTEAFFGQGTRLTVV.

The chain combines TRBV27 with TRBJ1-1, with 11 bases aligning to TRBD1. This CDR3 region has 15 residues. The trim removed 3 bases at V and 3 bases at J, leaving 3 bases unmatched. CDR1 is MNHEY and CDR2 is SMNVEV in the germline V gene (reference sequence). The CDR3 sequence: CASSLGQGGYTEAFF. The CDR3 DNA sequence: TGTGCCAGCAGTTTGGGACAGGGGGGCTACACTGAAGCTTTCTTT.

The CDR3 region has the DNA TGTGCCAGCAGTCGGGACAGTCTGCCGGACGGCTACACCTTC. Protein product: CASSRDSLPDGYTF. V and J are TRBV12-3 or TRBV12-4 and TRBJ1-2; 7 bases are shared with TRBD1. V dropped 5 bases and J dropped 8; count of bases not matched to a gene: 11. The CDR3 length is 14 residues.

The chain has TRBV23-1 and TRBJ1-1; D is uncertain. TRBV23-1 falls under the ORF class, with uncertain function. The CDR3 is 14 amino acids. V was trimmed by 8 bases and J by 0 bases, leaving 13 bases between them. The CDR3 reads CASVREDMNTEAFF. CDR3 bases: TGCGCCAGCGTTAGGGAGGATATGAACACTGAAGCTTTCTTT.

The chain has TRBV7-9 and TRBJ2-1; 8 bases are a match to TRBD2. The junction had 10 bases not matched to a gene; V was cut back by 5 bases and J by 10 bases. The CDR3 extends over 14 amino acids. Germline CDR1 is SEHNR and CDR2 is FQNEAQ (reference sequence). In DNA, the CDR3 is TGTGCCAGCAGCCCCGACGCGGGGGGAGGGGAGCAGTTCTTC. Translating it yields CASSPDAGGGEQFF.

This rearrangement joins TRBV6-2 or TRBV6-3 to TRBJ1-1, with D maybe TRBD1 (6 bases). Trimming stripped 6 bases from V and 5 bases from J, with 16 bases between. This CDR3 has 14 amino acids. Germline CDR1 MNHEY, CDR2 SVGEGT. CDR3 in DNA: TGTGCCAGCAGCCACCACAGGGAAGAAACTGAAGCTTTCTTT. Its translation is CASSHHREETEAFF.

The genes are TRBV5-6 and TRBJ2-7; D gene unclear. Deletions cut 4 bases from V and 4 bases from J, with 15 bases between. This CDR3 is 14 amino acids long. CDR1 and CDR2 from the germline V gene are SGHDT and YYEEEE. CDR3 region: CASSPGPMNYEQYF. The CDR3 DNA reads TGTGCCAGCAGCCCCGGGCCCATGAATTACGAGCAGTACTTC. Using reference TRBV5-6 and TRBJ2-7 for the parts outside the CDR3, the full variable domain is DAGVTQSPTHLIKTRGQQVTLRCSPKSGHDTVSWYQQALGQGPQFIFQYYEEEERQRGNFPDRFSGHQFPNYSSELNVNALLLGDSALYLCASSPGPMNYEQYFGPGTRLTVT.

Only one count was recorded for this clonotype. This chain joins TRBV10-1 and TRBJ2-1; D gene ambiguous. Trimming took 3 bases from V and 9 from J, leaving 9 bases between them. The CDR3 runs to 12 residues. Germline lookup yields CDR1 WNHNN and CDR2 SYGVQD (reference sequence). The CDR3 DNA reads as TGCGCCAGCAGTGACGGATATGCTGAGCAGTTCTTC. Protein sequence: CASSDGYAEQFF.

The V call is TRBV6-2 or TRBV6-3, the J call TRBJ1-1; D is unresolved. CDR1 MNHEY and CDR2 SVGEGT come from the germline V gene. V shed 6 bases and J shed 0 bases, with 5 bases lying between them. There are 12 residues in the CDR3. The CDR3 region has the DNA TGTGCCAGCAGCCACATGAACACTGAAGCTTTCTTT. Translating it yields CASSHMNTEAFF.